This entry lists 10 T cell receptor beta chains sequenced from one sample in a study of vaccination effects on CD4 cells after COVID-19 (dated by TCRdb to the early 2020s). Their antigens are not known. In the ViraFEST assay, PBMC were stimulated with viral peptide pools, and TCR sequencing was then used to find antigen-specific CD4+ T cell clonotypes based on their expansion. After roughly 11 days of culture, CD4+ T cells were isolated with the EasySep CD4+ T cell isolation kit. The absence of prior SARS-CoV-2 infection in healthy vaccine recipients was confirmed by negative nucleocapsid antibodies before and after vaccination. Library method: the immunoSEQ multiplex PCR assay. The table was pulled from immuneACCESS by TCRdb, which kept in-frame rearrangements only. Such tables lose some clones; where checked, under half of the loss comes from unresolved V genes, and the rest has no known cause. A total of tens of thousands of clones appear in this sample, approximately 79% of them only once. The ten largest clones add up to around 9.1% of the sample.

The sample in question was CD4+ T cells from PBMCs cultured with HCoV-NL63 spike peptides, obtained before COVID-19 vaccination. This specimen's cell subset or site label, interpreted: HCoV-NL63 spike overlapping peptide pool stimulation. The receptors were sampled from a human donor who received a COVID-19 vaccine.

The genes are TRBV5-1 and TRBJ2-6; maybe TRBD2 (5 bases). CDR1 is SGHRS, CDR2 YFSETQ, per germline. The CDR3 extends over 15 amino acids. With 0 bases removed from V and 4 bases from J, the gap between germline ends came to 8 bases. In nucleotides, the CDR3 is TGCGCCAGCAGCTTGGCGGGGATGGGGGCCAACGTCCTGACTTTC. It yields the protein CASSLAGMGANVLTF. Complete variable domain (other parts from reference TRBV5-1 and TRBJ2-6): KAGVTQTPRYLIKTRGQQVTLSCSPISGHRSVSWYQQTPGQGLQFLFEYFSETQRNKGNFPGRFSGRQFSNSRSEMNVSTLELGDSALYLCASSLAGMGANVLTFGAGSRLTVL.

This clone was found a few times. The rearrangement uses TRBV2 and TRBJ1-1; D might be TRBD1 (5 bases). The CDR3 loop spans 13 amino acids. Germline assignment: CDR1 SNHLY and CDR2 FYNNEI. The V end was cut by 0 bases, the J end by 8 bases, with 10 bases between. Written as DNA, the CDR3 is TGTGCCAGCAGTGAAGCGCGGGCAGGGGAAGCTTTCTTT. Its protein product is CASSEARAGEAFF.

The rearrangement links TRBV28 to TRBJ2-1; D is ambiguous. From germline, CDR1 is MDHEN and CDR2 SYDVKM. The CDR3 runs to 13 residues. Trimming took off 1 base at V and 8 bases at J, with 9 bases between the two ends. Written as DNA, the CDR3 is TGTGCCAGCAGTTTATATGGAAGCGATGAGCAGTTCTTC. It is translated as CASSLYGSDEQFF.

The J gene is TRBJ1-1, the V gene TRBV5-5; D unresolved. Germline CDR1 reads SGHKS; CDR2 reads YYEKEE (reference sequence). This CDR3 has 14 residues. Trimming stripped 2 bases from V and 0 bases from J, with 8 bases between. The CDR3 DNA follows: TGTGCCAGCAGCTTTGCCAGGATGAACACTGAAGCTTTCTTT. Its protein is CASSFARMNTEAFF.

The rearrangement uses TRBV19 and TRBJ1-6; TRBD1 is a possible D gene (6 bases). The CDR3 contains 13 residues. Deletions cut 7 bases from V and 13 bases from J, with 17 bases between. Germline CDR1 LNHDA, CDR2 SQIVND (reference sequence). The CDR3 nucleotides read TGTGCCAGTAACTCACAGGGAAAGGGCCCCCTCCACTTT. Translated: CASNSQGKGPLHF.

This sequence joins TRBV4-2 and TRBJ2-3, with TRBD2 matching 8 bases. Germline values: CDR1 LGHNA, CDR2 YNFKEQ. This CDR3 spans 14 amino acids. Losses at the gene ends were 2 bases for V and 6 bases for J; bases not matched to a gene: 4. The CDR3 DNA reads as TGTGCCAGCAGCCAAAGAGGCGGGGGGGATACGCAGTATTTT. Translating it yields CASSQRGGGDTQYF.

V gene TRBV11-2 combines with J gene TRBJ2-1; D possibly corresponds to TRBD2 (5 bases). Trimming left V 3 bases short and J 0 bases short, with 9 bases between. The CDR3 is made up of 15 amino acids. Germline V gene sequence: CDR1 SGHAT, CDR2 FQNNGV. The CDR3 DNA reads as TGTGCCAGCAGCTTCATCCGGGACTCCTACAATGAGCAGTTCTTC. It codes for CASSFIRDSYNEQFF.

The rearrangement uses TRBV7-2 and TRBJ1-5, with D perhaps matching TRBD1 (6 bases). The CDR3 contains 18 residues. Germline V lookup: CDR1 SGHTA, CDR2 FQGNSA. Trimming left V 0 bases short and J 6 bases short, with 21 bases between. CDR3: CASSLALDYRVIGQPQHF. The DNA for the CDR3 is TGTGCCAGCAGCTTAGCGCTAGACTACAGGGTTATCGGTCAGCCCCAGCATTTT.

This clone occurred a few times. The CDR3 region has the DNA TGTGCCTGGAACCGACAGGACTACGAGCAGTACTTC. Translation gives CAWNRQDYEQYF. This chain joins TRBV30 and TRBJ2-7, with D tentatively TRBD1 (6 bases). The length of the CDR3 is 12 residues. The V gene's germline CDR1 is GTSNPN and CDR2 SVGIG (reference sequence). V was shortened by 4 bases and J by 3 bases, with 10 bases between the two germline ends.

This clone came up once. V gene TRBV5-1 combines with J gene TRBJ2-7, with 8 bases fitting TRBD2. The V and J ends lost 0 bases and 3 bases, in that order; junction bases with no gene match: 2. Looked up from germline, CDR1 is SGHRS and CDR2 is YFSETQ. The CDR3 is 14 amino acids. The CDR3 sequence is CASSLELAVYEQYF. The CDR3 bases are TGCGCCAGCAGCTTGGAACTAGCGGTCTACGAGCAGTACTTC.